This T cell receptor (beta chain) came from a study of cytomegalovirus exposure and HLA in healthy donors. Study-wide background: Early released data comprised about 85 million unique TCRs from HLA-typed donors.

This PCR relied on a set of 60 Vbeta primers and 13 Jbeta primers. Data came from immunoSEQ multiplex PCR; TCRdb stores just in-frame clones and leaves some out. Among under 85,000 clones listed, about 78% were seen once. Germline CDR1 and CDR2: SGHRS and YFSETQ. Between the trimmed V and J ends, which lost 0 bases and 5 bases, there was a span of 12 bases. The CDR3 covers 15 residues. The sample comprised PBMCs. The J gene is TRBJ2-1, the V gene TRBV5-1; D unclear. This TCR was recovered from a man younger than 30 in good health and CMV-seronegative. The DNA of the CDR3 is TGCGCCAGCAGCTTGGGCGCGGTGTCCCACAATGAGCAGTTCTTC. Amino acid sequence: CASSLGAVSHNEQFF.